Reported below is one T cell receptor (beta chain). Its cognate antigen is unknown. This sample is part of a study of radiotherapy plus CTLA-4 blockade in lung cancer. Study-level background: Among all patients, roughly 19% showed objective responses, while roughly 31% had disease control. Study-level findings and limits: Strongest reported response predictors: early blood clone changes and post-radiation interferon-beta.

The table came from immunoSEQ multiplex PCR; TCRdb's copy has only in-frame clones and leaves some out. The data contain over 75,000 clones, about four fifths of them singletons. Enrolled patients, whose metastatic non-small-cell lung cancer was chemo-refractory, received focal radiation plus CTLA-4 blockade with ipilimumab. Trimming shortened V by 1 base and J by 0 bases, and 7 bases separated the two germline ends. Germline V gene data show CDR1 as SGHAT and CDR2 as FQNNGV. CDR3 size: 16 residues. The clonotype comes from a human donor with non-small cell lung cancer who had stable disease on radiotherapy plus ipilimumab. The input for sequencing was peripheral blood, taken from a patient treated with radiotherapy plus ipilimumab. V and J are TRBV11-2 and TRBJ2-6, with D unclear. CDR3 bases: TGTGCCAGCAGCTTAGTCTCGCTCTCTGGGGCCAACGTCCTGACTTTC. Translation gives CASSLVSLSGANVLTF. The full variable domain, rest sourced from reference TRBV11-2 and TRBJ2-6, is EAGVAQSPRYKIIEKRQSVAFWCNPISGHATLYWYQQILGQGPKLLIQFQNNGVVDDSQLPKDRFSAERLKGVDSTLKIQPAKLEDSAVYLCASSLVSLSGANVLTFGAGSRLTVL.